This T cell receptor (beta chain) was sequenced during a study of cytomegalovirus exposure and HLA in healthy donors. Study-wide points: Another analysis was done later, and it associated 15,000 to 20,000 TCR beta sequences with HLA alleles at 0.05 false discovery rate. Presence/absence analyses supposed approximately even sequencing depth among donors. Specificity of a few CMV-associated chains for CMV antigens was verified in vitro. Reports state that TCR beta sequences accurately predicted most subjects' HLA-A and HLA-B alleles.

Comments on this clone: Antigen unknown.

Primers: 60 Vbeta forward and 13 Jbeta reverse. Measured with immunoSEQ multiplex PCR; TCRdb has only the in-frame clones, and not every one. The sample includes 95,000 to 150,000 clones, about 75% of them seen just once. In germline, CDR1 is MGHRA, CDR2 YSYEKL. The CDR3 covers 16 residues. J gave up 0 bases and V 3 bases, and 4 bases lay outside the gene matches. The receptor was derived from a man aged 55 to 70 in good health and CMV-seropositive. Sequencing was done on a sample of PBMCs. The genes are TRBV4-1 and TRBJ2-4; 8 bases match TRBD2. The CDR3 is CASSHGRGVAKNIQYF. For the CDR3, the DNA is TGCGCCAGCAGCCACGGGCGGGGGGTAGCCAAAAACATTCAGTACTTC.